This T cell receptor beta chain was profiled in a study of long-term antiretroviral therapy in people with HIV. They ran version v3.0 of the immunoSEQ assay at survey level. Profiled with immunoSEQ multiplex PCR; TCRdb holds only in-frame clones, not every one. The data hold about 28,000 clones, with around 80% observed a single time. The CDR3 runs 14 residues. Trimming took 2 bases from V and 3 from J, leaving 9 bases between them. Germline-derived CDR1 and CDR2 are SGHRS and YFSETQ. The sample here was unsorted PBMCs, taken 2.8 years after starting antiretroviral therapy. This sequence was found in a man in his thirties or forties with HIV. This sequence joins TRBV5-1 and TRBJ1-3, with D perhaps TRBD1 (6 bases). This chain's CDR3 is CASSLQGGGNTIYF. Written as DNA, the CDR3 is TGCGCCAGCAGCTTACAGGGTGGTGGAAACACCATATATTTT. Together with reference TRBV5-1 and TRBJ1-3, the CDR3 gives the full variable domain: KAGVTQTPRYLIKTRGQQVTLSCSPISGHRSVSWYQQTPGQGLQFLFEYFSETQRNKGNFPGRFSGRQFSNSRSEMNVSTLELGDSALYLCASSLQGGGNTIYFGEGSWLTVV.